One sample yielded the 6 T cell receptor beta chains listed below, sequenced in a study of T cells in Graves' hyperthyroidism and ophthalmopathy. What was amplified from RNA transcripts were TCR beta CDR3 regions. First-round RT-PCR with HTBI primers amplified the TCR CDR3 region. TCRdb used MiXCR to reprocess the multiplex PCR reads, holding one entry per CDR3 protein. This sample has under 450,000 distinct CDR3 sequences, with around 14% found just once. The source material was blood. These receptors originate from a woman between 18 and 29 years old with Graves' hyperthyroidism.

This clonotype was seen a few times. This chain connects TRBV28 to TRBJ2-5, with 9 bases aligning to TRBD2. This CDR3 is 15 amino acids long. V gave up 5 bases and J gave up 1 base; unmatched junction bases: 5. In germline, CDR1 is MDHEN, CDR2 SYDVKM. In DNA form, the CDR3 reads TGTGCCAGCAGTGAAAAGCGGGGGGCCCAAGAGACCCAGTACTTC. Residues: CASSEKRGAQETQYF.

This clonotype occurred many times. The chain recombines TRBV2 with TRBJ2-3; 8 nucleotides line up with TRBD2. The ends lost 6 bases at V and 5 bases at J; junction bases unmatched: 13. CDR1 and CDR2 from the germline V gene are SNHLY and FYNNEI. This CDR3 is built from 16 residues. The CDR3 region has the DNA TGTGCCAGCAGGAAAACCAGCGGGGGAGGACTAGATACGCAGTATTTT. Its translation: CASRKTSGGGLDTQYF.

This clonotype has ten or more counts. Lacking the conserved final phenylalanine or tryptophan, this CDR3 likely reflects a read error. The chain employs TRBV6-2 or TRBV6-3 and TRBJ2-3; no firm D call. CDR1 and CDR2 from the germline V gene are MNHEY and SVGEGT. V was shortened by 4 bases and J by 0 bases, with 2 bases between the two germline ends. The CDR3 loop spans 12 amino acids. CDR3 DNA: TGTGCCAGCAGTTTCAGCACAGATACGCAGTATATT. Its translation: CASSFSTDTQYI.

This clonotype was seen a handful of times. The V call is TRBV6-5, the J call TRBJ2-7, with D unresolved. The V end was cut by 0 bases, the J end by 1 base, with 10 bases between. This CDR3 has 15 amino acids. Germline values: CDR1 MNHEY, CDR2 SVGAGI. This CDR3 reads CASSYSTLLSYEQYF. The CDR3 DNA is TGTGCCAGCAGTTACTCGACGTTGCTTTCCTACGAGCAGTACTTC.

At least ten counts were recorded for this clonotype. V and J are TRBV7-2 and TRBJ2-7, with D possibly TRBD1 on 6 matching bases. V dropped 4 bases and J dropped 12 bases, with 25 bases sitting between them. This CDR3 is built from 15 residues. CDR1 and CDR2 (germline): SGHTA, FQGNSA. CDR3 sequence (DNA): TGTGCCAGCAGCTCCCAGGGGTCTCTTACGATTCCACGGTACTTC. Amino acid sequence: CASSSQGSLTIPRYF. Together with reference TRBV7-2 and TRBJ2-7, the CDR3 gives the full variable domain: GAGVSQSPSNKVTEKGKDVELRCDPISGHTALYWYRQSLGQGLEFLIYFQGNSAPDKSGLPSDRFSAERTGGSVSTLTIQRTQQEDSAVYLCASSSQGSLTIPRYFGPGTRLTVT.

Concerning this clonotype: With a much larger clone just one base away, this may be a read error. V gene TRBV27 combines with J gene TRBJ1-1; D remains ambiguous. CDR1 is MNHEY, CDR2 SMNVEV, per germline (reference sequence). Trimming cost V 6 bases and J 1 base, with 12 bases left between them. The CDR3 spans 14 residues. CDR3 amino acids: CASSPGFTNTEAFF. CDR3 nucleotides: TGTGCCAGCAGCCCTGGTTTCACGAACACTGAAGCTTTCTTT.